These 20 T cell receptor beta chains were sequenced from one sample in a study of T-cell reconstitution after alpha-beta-depleted transplantation in children. The authors prepared the TCRbeta library with unique molecular identifiers. TCRdb analysed the PCR reads with MiXCR anew, one entry per CDR3 protein. The sample has approximately 640,000 distinct CDR3 sequences, around 16% seen once. Sample: PBMCs from the stem cell graft donor, taken from the stem cell graft. The origin of the receptors is a human donor who donated a stem cell graft to a child with acute myeloid leukemia.

Many counts were recorded for this clonotype. The gene calls are TRBV7-2 and TRBJ1-1; maybe TRBD1 (6 bases). The V and J ends lost 3 bases and 6 bases respectively, with 17 bases between them. Germline V CDR1 and CDR2: SGHTA, FQGNSA. This CDR3 spans 15 amino acids. This CDR3 is CASSFTGTRGSEAFF. The CDR3 coding sequence is TGTGCCAGCAGCTTCACCGGGACACGGGGGTCTGAAGCTTTCTTT.

The chain employs TRBV7-8 and TRBJ1-5; D not resolved. This CDR3 region has 13 residues. CDR1 SGHVS and CDR2 FQNEAQ come from the germline V gene. V was cut by 3 bases and J by 7 bases, with 10 bases left in between. The DNA of the CDR3 is TGTGCCAGCAGCTTGACCCGGGAACAGCCCCAGCATTTT. This codes for CASSLTREQPQHF.

This clonotype was detected only a few times. The CDR3 DNA reads TGTGCCAGCAGCCAAGCGGCCCACGGGGAGACCCAGTACTTC. Its translation is CASSQAAHGETQYF. This chain joins TRBV7-2 and TRBJ2-5, with a possible D match to TRBD2 (5 bases). Trimming shortened V by 5 bases and J by 5 bases, and 15 bases separated the two germline ends. This CDR3 comprises 14 residues. Germline V lookup: CDR1 SGHTA, CDR2 FQGNSA. The whole variable domain, remainder taken from reference TRBV7-2 and TRBJ2-5, is GAGVSQSPSNKVTEKGKDVELRCDPISGHTALYWYRQSLGQGLEFLIYFQGNSAPDKSGLPSDRFSAERTGGSVSTLTIQRTQQEDSAVYLCASSQAAHGETQYFGPGTRLLVL.

The V and J genes are TRBV27 and TRBJ1-6, with D possibly matching TRBD1 (6 bases). This CDR3 contains 15 residues. Germline V gene sequence: CDR1 MNHEY, CDR2 SMNVEV (reference sequence). V was clipped by 2 bases and J by 7 bases, with 12 bases between them. CDR3 bases: TGTGCCAGCAGTTTAAACAGGGAGAGGAATTCACCCCTCCACTTT. As protein: CASSLNRERNSPLHF.

The table lists this clonotype with a few counts. The V gene is TRBV7-8, the J gene TRBJ2-2; D is unclear. V lost 2 bases and J 2 bases, leaving 12 bases between the germline ends. The CDR3 has 16 amino acids. Germline V gene data show CDR1 as SGHVS and CDR2 as FQNEAQ. The CDR3 reads CASSLIVDGNTGELFF. As DNA, the CDR3 is TGTGCCAGCAGCTTAATAGTGGACGGTAACACCGGGGAGCTGTTTTTT.

V usage is TRBV20-1 and J usage is TRBJ1-3; D is perhaps TRBD1 (5 bases). The V and J ends lost 2 bases and 0 bases respectively, with 14 bases between them. Germline CDR1 DFQATT, CDR2 SNEGSKA (reference sequence). The CDR3 has 16 residues. The CDR3 loop reads CSARTGPPISGNTIYF. CDR3 DNA sequence: TGCAGTGCTAGAACAGGACCCCCAATCTCTGGAAACACCATATATTTT.

This chain connects TRBV20-1 to TRBJ2-1; 8 bases are a match to TRBD2. The CDR3 is 16 amino acids. The ends lost 6 bases at V and 5 bases at J; junction bases unmatched: 15. Per the germline V gene, CDR1 is DFQATT and CDR2 is SNEGSKA (reference sequence). CDR3 in amino acids: CSAISGIVIKDNEQFF. CDR3 coding DNA: TGCAGTGCCATTAGCGGGATCGTAATTAAAGACAATGAGCAGTTCTTC.

This chain uses TRBV20-1 with TRBJ1-3, with D possibly TRBD1 on 6 matching bases. The V end lost 3 bases, the J end lost 4 bases, and 10 bases lay between the germline ends. Germline CDR1 DFQATT, CDR2 SNEGSKA (reference sequence). The CDR3 totals 13 residues. CDR3 residues: CSARSGQGNTIYF. The CDR3 DNA follows: TGCAGTGCTAGGTCAGGACAGGGAAACACCATATATTTT.

The rearrangement uses TRBV10-3 and TRBJ1-1, with a possible D match to TRBD1 (5 bases). Germline V gene lookup returns CDR1 ENHRY and CDR2 SYGVKD. The CDR3 has 13 residues. V shed 6 bases and J shed 4 bases, with 12 bases lying between them. This CDR3 reads CAIRAGGVTEAFF. Here the CDR3 DNA reads TGTGCCATCAGGGCTGGGGGGGTCACTGAAGCTTTCTTT.

In this sample, this clonotype turned up a few times. The CDR3 bases are TGCAGTGCTACTCCAGGGTCCAAAAACATTCAGTACTTC. Protein: CSATPGSKNIQYF. The V gene is TRBV20-1, the J gene TRBJ2-4, with TRBD1 as a possible D gene (5 bases). The CDR3 totals 13 residues. The germline CDR1 and CDR2 sequences are DFQATT and SNEGSKA (reference sequence). Trimming took off 4 bases at V and 2 bases at J, with 9 bases between the two ends.

This clonotype was detected ten times or more. The chain links TRBV20-1 to TRBJ2-5; 8 positions agree with TRBD1. J lost 5 bases, V lost 5 bases, and 10 bases had no gene match. This CDR3 has 14 amino acids. In germline, CDR1 is DFQATT, CDR2 SNEGSKA (reference sequence). As DNA, the CDR3 is TGCAGTGCTCACACTCAGGGGGCCGGGGAGACCCAGTACTTC. Encoded protein: CSAHTQGAGETQYF.

This clonotype was counted only a few times. This sequence joins TRBV6-2 or TRBV6-3 and TRBJ1-5, with D unclear. Trimming left V 5 bases short and J 6 bases short, with 11 bases between. The CDR3 is made up of 13 amino acids. CDR1 is MNHEY and CDR2 is SVGEGT in the germline V gene. CDR3: CASSPYPSQPQHF. DNA of the CDR3: TGTGCCAGCAGTCCCTATCCGAGTCAGCCCCAGCATTTT.

The chain joins TRBV20-1 to TRBJ2-1; 7 bases line up with TRBD2. The V gene's germline CDR1 is DFQATT and CDR2 SNEGSKA (reference sequence). The CDR3 has 15 amino acids. The junction had 15 bases not matched to a gene; V was cut back by 6 bases and J by 7 bases. The CDR3 nucleotides read TGCAGTGCGGGCCTGGGGGGGAATATTAGAAATGAGCAGTTCTTC. As protein: CSAGLGGNIRNEQFF.

This clonotype has a handful of counts. A much larger clonotype is one base distant, so this may be a read error. CDR3: CASSIGQSYEQYF. CDR3 DNA sequence: TGTGCCAGCAGCATAGGACAGTCCTACGAGCAGTACTTC. V usage is TRBV5-6 and J usage is TRBJ2-7; maybe TRBD1 (6 bases). With 4 bases removed from V and 1 base from J, the gap between germline ends came to 9 bases. Germline lookup yields CDR1 SGHDT and CDR2 YYEEEE. CDR3 size: 13 residues.

The rearrangement links TRBV7-6 to TRBJ1-1; D ambiguous. The CDR3 spans 12 residues. Trimming took 4 bases from V and 10 from J, leaving 13 bases between them. The germline CDR1 and CDR2 sequences are SGHVS and FNYEAQ. The CDR3 coding sequence is TGTGCCAGCAGCTCTCTCCTCCCCGGAGCTTTCTTT. Amino acids: CASSSLLPGAFF.

This rearrangement joins TRBV27 to TRBJ1-6, with D hard to call. CDR3 length: 14 amino acids. Germline CDR1 MNHEY, CDR2 SMNVEV (reference sequence). Trimming took 6 bases from V and 9 from J, leaving 15 bases between them. Here the CDR3 reads CASRPGSGVSPLHF. The CDR3 coding sequence is TGTGCCAGCAGACCTGGCTCCGGGGTTTCACCCCTCCACTTT.

This clonotype came up once. The rearrangement joins TRBV2 to TRBJ2-7; TRBD1 agrees at 8 bases. Per germline, CDR1 SNHLY and CDR2 FYNNEI. After removal of 5 bases from V and 4 bases from J, the junction contained 10 bases not matched to a gene. The CDR3 has 15 amino acids. CDR3 sequence: CASSPGQGTIYEQYF. CDR3 DNA: TGTGCCAGCAGTCCTGGACAGGGCACTATTTACGAGCAGTACTTC.

This clonotype was recorded many times. The V and J genes are TRBV4-3 and TRBJ2-1; D remains ambiguous. This CDR3 spans 13 amino acids. Trimming pared 2 bases from V and 3 bases from J, leaving 5 bases between. Germline CDR1 is LGHNA and CDR2 is YSLEER. CDR3 protein: CASSQTDYNEQFF. The CDR3 nucleotides read TGCGCCAGCAGCCAAACAGACTACAATGAGCAGTTCTTC.

There are many counts of this clonotype. The chain uses TRBV29-1 and TRBJ1-3, with D perhaps matching TRBD1 (5 bases). The CDR3 consists of 16 residues. Trimming took 4 bases from V and 0 from J, leaving 16 bases between them. Per the germline V gene, CDR1 is SQVTM and CDR2 is ANQGSEA. The CDR3 DNA sequence: TGCAGCGTTGTCACAGGACCTACCATCTCTGGAAACACCATATATTTT. Protein product: CSVVTGPTISGNTIYF.

This clonotype has more than one count but fewer than ten. The gene calls are TRBV12-3 or TRBV12-4 and TRBJ2-3, with no clear D. V was shortened by 1 base and J by 6 bases, with 11 bases between the two germline ends. The CDR3 loop spans 14 amino acids. The CDR3 sequence is CASSLVQPKDTQYF. CDR3 bases: TGTGCCAGCAGTTTAGTACAGCCGAAGGATACGCAGTATTTT.